These 20 T cell receptor beta chains share one sample of origin, sequenced in a study of blood T cell repertoires in COVID-19 (TCRdb year 2020). The library was built by means of the immunoSEQ multiplex PCR assay. TCRdb re-hosts the immuneACCESS table, in-frame sequences only. Its copies lack some clones; in the studies checked, an unresolved V gene accounts for under half of them, and the cause for the rest is not known. This sample comprises about 85,000 clones, 90% of them detected only once. The ten largest clonotypes hold 4.3% of the sample. Source material: peripheral blood. These receptors all come from a woman older than 75 with active or convalescent COVID-19.

The chain uses TRBV10-3 and TRBJ2-1, with 11 bases fitting TRBD1. V lost 10 bases to trimming and J lost 6 bases; unmatched junction nucleotides: 11. Germline values: CDR1 ENHRY, CDR2 SYGVKD. The CDR3 covers 15 residues. The CDR3 sequence is CATKDGTGGGNEQFF. As DNA, the CDR3 is TGTGCCACCAAGGACGGGACAGGGGGAGGCAATGAGCAGTTCTTC.

The gene calls are TRBV5-5 and TRBJ2-2; perhaps TRBD2 as D (5 bases). Trimming removed 2 bases from V and 8 bases from J, with 13 bases in between. This CDR3 contains 14 residues. CDR1 is SGHKS and CDR2 is YYEKEE in the germline V gene (reference sequence). The CDR3: CASSLLLASGELFF. The DNA of the CDR3 is TGTGCCAGCAGCTTATTGCTAGCCAGTGGGGAGCTGTTTTTT.

The V call is TRBV28, the J call TRBJ1-4; D possibly corresponds to TRBD1 (5 bases). Germline-derived CDR1 and CDR2 are MDHEN and SYDVKM. The CDR3 consists of 14 residues. Trimming shortened V by 5 bases and J by 4 bases, and 11 bases separated the two germline ends. CDR3 protein: CASSPGGVNEKLFF. The CDR3 DNA sequence: TGTGCCAGCAGTCCCGGGGGGGTTAATGAAAAACTGTTTTTT.

This sequence joins TRBV28 and TRBJ1-2; a weak D match, TRBD1 (6 bases). Germline V gene sequence: CDR1 MDHEN, CDR2 SYDVKM. The CDR3 runs 13 residues. V was pared by 5 bases and J by 2 bases, with 9 bases between. The CDR3 DNA reads TGTGCCAGCAGTCAGGACAGAAACTATGGCTACACCTTC. Amino acid sequence: CASSQDRNYGYTF.

This chain joins TRBV2 and TRBJ1-2; TRBD1 might be the D (6 bases). V was trimmed by 6 bases and J by 1 base, leaving 15 bases between them. CDR1 is SNHLY, CDR2 FYNNEI, per germline. CDR3 length: 15 amino acids. The CDR3 DNA reads as TGTGCCAGCAGCCGGGACATGCGTGATAACTATGGCTACACCTTC. This sequence encodes CASSRDMRDNYGYTF.

The gene calls are TRBV19 and TRBJ2-7; weak D call: TRBD2 (6 bases). The CDR3 extends over 15 amino acids. V was clipped by 3 bases and J by 4 bases, with 16 bases between them. Looked up from germline, CDR1 is LNHDA and CDR2 is SQIVND (reference sequence). CDR3 DNA sequence: TGTGCCAGTAGTATTTTCCGGGAGACGGGTTACGAGCAGTACTTC. It translates to CASSIFRETGYEQYF. Together with reference TRBV19 and TRBJ2-7, the CDR3 gives the full variable domain: DGGITQSPKYLFRKEGQNVTLSCEQNLNHDAMYWYRQDPGQGLRLIYYSQIVNDFQKGDIAEGYSVSREKKESFPLTVTSAQKNPTAFYLCASSIFRETGYEQYFGPGTRLTVT.

The chain employs TRBV5-4 and TRBJ1-4, with 7 bases fitting TRBD1. This CDR3 contains 15 residues. Germline V gene lookup returns CDR1 SGHNT and CDR2 YYREEE (reference sequence). V trimming: 4 bases; J trimming: 8 bases; junction bases outside the gene matches: 11. CDR3 DNA: TGTGCCAGCAGCGAAGCAGGGGGGATTGAAGAAAAACTGTTTTTT. It yields the protein CASSEAGGIEEKLFF.

The rearrangement uses TRBV5-1 and TRBJ2-1; possible D gene TRBD2, 7 bases. Germline assignment: CDR1 SGHRS and CDR2 YFSETQ. There are 16 residues in the CDR3. Trimming cost V 5 bases and J 9 bases, with 24 bases left between them. CDR3 nucleotides: TGCGCCAGCAGTGACAAACAGGGAGGGGGATATACTGAGCAGTTCTTC. Protein product: CASSDKQGGGYTEQFF.

V is TRBV10-3 and J is TRBJ2-3; D remains unclear. The V and J ends lost 0 bases and 7 bases respectively, with 5 bases between them. Germline loops: CDR1 ENHRY, CDR2 SYGVKD. CDR3 length: 12 amino acids. This chain's CDR3 is CAISESLYTQYF. CDR3 bases: TGTGCCATCAGTGAGTCGCTATATACGCAGTATTTT.

The gene calls are TRBV28 and TRBJ1-1; 8 bases agree with TRBD1. The length of the CDR3 is 14 residues. The germline V gene has CDR1 MDHEN and CDR2 SYDVKM. V gave up 5 bases and J gave up 4 bases; unmatched junction bases: 6. The CDR3 region is CASSRTGSGTEAFF. The CDR3, as DNA: TGTGCCAGCAGTAGGACAGGGTCAGGCACTGAAGCTTTCTTT.

The chain couples TRBV20-1 to TRBJ1-1; D might be TRBD1 (6 bases). The CDR3 runs to 14 residues. The V end was cut by 3 bases, the J end by 5 bases, with 16 bases between. CDR1 and CDR2 (germline): DFQATT, SNEGSKA (reference sequence). The CDR3 DNA sequence: TGCAGTGCTAGTCGATCCAGGGGAAGGACTGAAGCTTTCTTT. It encodes CSASRSRGRTEAFF.

In regard to this clone: Other DNA sequences in the sample encode the same CDR3. The chain links TRBV9 to TRBJ2-5; no firm D call. V was clipped by 2 bases and J by 5 bases, with 7 bases between them. The CDR3 loop spans 12 amino acids. In germline, CDR1 is SGDLS, CDR2 YYNGEE. The CDR3 loop reads CASSVPRETQYF. In DNA form, the CDR3 reads TGTGCCAGCAGCGTCCCCCGGGAGACCCAGTACTTC.

The chain couples TRBV3-1 (or the pseudogene TRBV3-2) to TRBJ1-6; D is undetermined. Trimming removed 2 bases from V and 9 bases from J, with 14 bases in between. The CDR3 totals 15 residues. The germline V gene encodes CDR1 LGHDT and CDR2 YNNKEL (reference sequence). The CDR3 DNA reads as TGTGCCAGCAGCCAACCCCCGCCTGGCGGTTCACCCCTCCACTTT. The encoded protein is CASSQPPPGGSPLHF.

CDR3 bases: TGTGCCAGCAGCTTCCCCGACGACAGCCTGAACACTGAAGCTTTCTTT. This codes for CASSFPDDSLNTEAFF. The chain is built from TRBV7-9 and TRBJ1-1; possible D gene TRBD1, 5 bases. V was cut by 3 bases and J by 0 bases, with 14 bases left in between. Germline V lookup: CDR1 SEHNR, CDR2 FQNEAQ (reference sequence). The CDR3 totals 16 residues.

J is TRBJ2-3 and V is TRBV10-3; D call uncertain. The CDR3 is 14 amino acids. Germline V CDR1 and CDR2: ENHRY, SYGVKD. V was clipped by 11 bases and J by 4 bases, with 19 bases between them. CDR3 sequence: CASHGYGVPDTQYF. CDR3 DNA: TGTGCCTCCCACGGATATGGAGTCCCAGATACGCAGTATTTT.

This clone was seen once. This rearrangement joins TRBV7-2 to TRBJ2-2; maybe TRBD1 (5 bases). The CDR3 covers 15 residues. The germline V and J ends were trimmed by 2 bases and 7 bases, with 14 bases remaining between them. Germline assignment: CDR1 SGHTA and CDR2 FQGNSA. Here the CDR3 reads CASSLQTHRGGELFF. The CDR3 DNA follows: TGTGCCAGCAGCTTACAGACCCATAGGGGCGGGGAGCTGTTTTTT.

As concerns this clone: Other DNA sequences in this sample translate to the same CDR3. V and J are TRBV18 and TRBJ1-5, with D perhaps matching TRBD1 (6 bases). The CDR3 length is 14 residues. Trimming removed 2 bases at V and 1 base at J, with 6 bases between. Germline V CDR1 and CDR2: KGHSH, LQKENI. CDR3 nucleotides: TGTGCCAGCTCACCAGGACAGAGCAATCAGCCCCAGCATTTT. Translated: CASSPGQSNQPQHF.

V usage is TRBV2 and J usage is TRBJ1-1; TRBD1 matches at 9 bases. Germline V gene sequence: CDR1 SNHLY, CDR2 FYNNEI. The CDR3 is 13 amino acids. The V gene end was trimmed by 6 bases and the J gene end by 11 bases; junction bases not matched to a gene: 10. The CDR3 bases are TGTGCCAGCAGCGCGGGACAGGGACTTTGGGCTTTCTTT. It specifies CASSAGQGLWAFF.

The chain employs TRBV19 and TRBJ2-2; 8 bases line up with TRBD2. Trimming cost V 5 bases and J 6 bases; bases outside gene matches: 11. This CDR3 spans 16 amino acids. Germline values: CDR1 LNHDA, CDR2 SQIVND (reference sequence). CDR3 DNA: TGTGCCAGTAGTCCGCAAGCGGGAGCGGGGGCCGGGGAGCTGTTTTTT. Its protein is CASSPQAGAGAGELFF.

CDR3 amino acids: CASSARGFTEAFF. The CDR3 region has the DNA TGTGCCAGCAGCGCAAGGGGTTTTACTGAAGCTTTCTTT. V usage is TRBV9 and J usage is TRBJ1-1, with a tentative D call TRBD1 (5 bases). V was trimmed by 3 bases and J by 5 bases, leaving 11 bases between them. Per the germline V gene, CDR1 is SGDLS and CDR2 is YYNGEE. The CDR3 sequence is 13 residues long.